These T cell receptor beta chains were read from a single sample in a study of cytomegalovirus exposure and HLA in healthy donors. Sequenced by immunoSEQ multiplex PCR; TCRdb stores in-frame clones only, minus some. The repertoire includes approximately 120,000 clones, roughly 75% of them detected once, and approximately 10% sits in the top ten. Material: PBMCs. The receptor set was obtained from a man under 40 in good health and CMV-seropositive. CDR3s include the opening cysteine and the closing phenylalanine or tryptophan. The D gene is left open where the match is weak. Clone size is stated in some rows and not others, as once, few, many or a class when expanded.

clone size,D gene,V gene,J gene,CDR3 DNA,CDR3 protein
NA,TRBD2,TRBV2,TRBJ2-2,TGTGCCAGCAGTGCGACGGGGGGGGCCGGGGAGCTGTTTTTT,CASSATGGAGELFF
NA,TRBD2,TRBV9,TRBJ2-1,TGTGCCAGCAGCGGAGTTGCGGGAGGCTACAATGAGCAGTTCTTC,CASSGVAGGYNEQFF
NA,NA,TRBV25-1,TRBJ2-7,TGTGCCAGCAGTGATTACCCTAAGTCCTACGAGCAGTACTTC,CASSDYPKSYEQYF
NA,NA,TRBV7-9,TRBJ2-5,TGTGCCAGCAGCGGCGCGCGGCAGGGAAGGGAGACCCAGTACTTC,CASSGARQGRETQYF
NA,NA,TRBV5-4,TRBJ2-1,TGTGCCAGCAGCCCGGGGAGGGGGTTCAATGAGCAGTTCTTC,CASSPGRGFNEQFF
NA,NA,TRBV27,TRBJ2-3,TGTGCCAGCTCTTCAGGCACAGATACGCAGTATTTT,CASSSGTDTQYF
NA,TRBD1,TRBV18,TRBJ1-2,TGTGCCAGCTCACCCGACAGGGATGGCTACACCTTC,CASSPDRDGYTF
few,TRBD2,TRBV30,TRBJ2-7,TGTGCCTGGAGTGGGGGACTATGGCACGAGCAGTACTTC,CAWSGGLWHEQYF
once,NA,TRBV11-2,TRBJ1-3,TGTGCCAGCACCGGTCGTAGGGGAAGCTCTGGAAACACCATATATTTT,CASTGRRGSSGNTIYF
NA,NA,TRBV6-5,TRBJ2-7,TGTGCCAGCAGTTACTCGAGTATTTCCTACGAGCAGTACTTC,CASSYSSISYEQYF
once,NA,TRBV4-2,TRBJ2-1,TGTGCCAGCAGCCAAGGCTTGCCGAGACTCGATGAGCAGTTCTTC,CASSQGLPRLDEQFF
few,TRBD1,TRBV25-1,TRBJ1-2,TGTGCCAGCAGTCCCCAGGGGGCTGGCTACACCTTC,CASSPQGAGYTF
NA,NA,TRBV25-1,TRBJ2-1,TGTGCCAGCAGTGACGCGGGTCATGAGCAGTTCTTC,CASSDAGHEQFF
few,TRBD2,TRBV6-1,TRBJ2-3,TGTGCCAGCAGTGCTAAGTGGACTAGCCTCACAGATACGCAGTATTTT,CASSAKWTSLTDTQYF
NA,NA,TRBV11-2,TRBJ2-1,TGTGCCAGCAGCTTAGTGGCGGCTAGCTCCTACAATGAGCAGTTCTTC,CASSLVAASSYNEQFF
NA,TRBD1,TRBV10-1,TRBJ2-2,TGCGCCAGCAGTAGGACAGGGTACCCCGGGGAGCTGTTTTTT,CASSRTGYPGELFF
NA,TRBD2,TRBV6-4,TRBJ2-3,TGTGCCAGCAGCACCGGGACTAGCGGGAGTGATACGCAGTATTTT,CASSTGTSGSDTQYF
NA,TRBD2,TRBV19,TRBJ2-7,TGTGCCAGTAGTATGGGAGGGGCAAGCTCCTACGAGCAGTACTTC,CASSMGGASSYEQYF
NA,TRBD1,TRBV11-2,TRBJ2-7,TGTGCCAGCAGCCCCCGGGACAGGGGTACCTACGAGCAGTACTTC,CASSPRDRGTYEQYF
NA,TRBD2,TRBV4-1,TRBJ2-5,TGCGCCAGCAGCCCCCTTTGGGGAGGGCAAGAGACCCAGTACTTC,CASSPLWGGQETQYF
NA,TRBD1,TRBV5-1,TRBJ1-2,TGCGCCAGCAGCTTGGGGCAGGGGGCAGTGGGGAACTATGGCTACACCTTC,CASSLGQGAVGNYGYTF
NA,TRBD2,TRBV27,TRBJ2-7,TGTGCCAGCAGTTTAGAGGGACTAGCGGGAGACCTCTCCTACGAGCAGTACTTC,CASSLEGLAGDLSYEQYF
NA,TRBD1,TRBV27,TRBJ1-2,TGTGCCAGCAGTCCTTACACCCCGACAGGGACCTATGGCTACACCTTC,CASSPYTPTGTYGYTF
few,TRBD2,TRBV2,TRBJ2-3,TGTGCCAGCAGTGAGTCCCGGGGGAGGGGTACCACAGATACGCAGTATTTT,CASSESRGRGTTDTQYF
few,NA,TRBV5-1,TRBJ2-6,TGCGCCAGCAGCCCCACTCTATCCTCTGGGGCCAACGTCCTGACTTTC,CASSPTLSSGANVLTF
NA,NA,TRBV2,TRBJ1-2,TGTGCCAGCAGTGAGGGCAGGGGCAACTATGGCTACACCTTC,CASSEGRGNYGYTF
NA,TRBD2,TRBV30,TRBJ2-7,TGTGCCTGGAGTGTCTCCCGCAAGACTAGCGGGAGGGTCTACGAGCAGTACTTC,CAWSVSRKTSGRVYEQYF
NA,TRBD1,TRBV10-3,TRBJ1-2,TGTGCCATCAGTGGTGGGACAGGGGGGAACTATGGCTACACCTTC,CAISGGTGGNYGYTF
NA,TRBD1,TRBV25-1,TRBJ2-7,TGTGCCAGCAATACCCGGGACAGTTTTCAGAACGAGCAGTACTTC,CASNTRDSFQNEQYF
NA,TRBD1,TRBV10-3,TRBJ1-4,TGTGCCATCAGTGGGGGACAGGGGGCAAATGAAAAACTGTTTTTT,CAISGGQGANEKLFF
NA,TRBD1,TRBV6-5,TRBJ1-2,TGTGCCAGCAGTTCGACAGGGGGCAAGGGTGGCTACACCTTC,CASSSTGGKGGYTF
NA,TRBD2,TRBV13,TRBJ2-7,TGTGCCAGCAGCAGGGGGACTAGCGGGAGATTCGGGGAGCAGTACTTC,CASSRGTSGRFGEQYF
NA,NA,TRBV7-9,TRBJ2-3,TGTGCCAGCAGCCCGACGGGTTCTGATGCAGATACGCAGTATTTT,CASSPTGSDADTQYF
NA,NA,TRBV5-1,TRBJ2-7,TGCGCCAGCAGCTTGGCCTTCGAAGCGGGCGAGCAGTACTTC,CASSLAFEAGEQYF
NA,TRBD1,TRBV5-1,TRBJ2-7,TGCGCCAGCAGCTTGGCAGGGGGTCCTTCCTACGAGCAGTACTTC,CASSLAGGPSYEQYF
few,TRBD2,TRBV18,TRBJ2-7,TGTGCCAGCTCACCCGCTAGCGGCTACGAGCAGTACTTC,CASSPASGYEQYF
once,TRBD2,TRBV9,TRBJ2-1,TGTGCCAGCAGCCCTAGCGGCGGGAGCTCCTACAATGAGCAGTTCTTC,CASSPSGGSSYNEQFF
NA,NA,TRBV4-1,TRBJ1-2,TGCGCCAGCAGCCAAGCTTACCGAGTGACTAACTATGGCTACACCTTC,CASSQAYRVTNYGYTF
NA,TRBD1,TRBV4-1,TRBJ2-7,TGCGCCAGCAGCCAAATCCCGGGACAGGGGCCCAACGAGCAGTACTTC,CASSQIPGQGPNEQYF
NA,NA,TRBV30,TRBJ2-3,TGTGCCTGGAGCCCTTCTGATACGCAGTATTTT,CAWSPSDTQYF